This is a list of T cell receptor beta chains from one sample in a study of CD8 T cells in ankylosing spondylitis. TCRdb analysed the 5' RACE reads with MiXCR anew, one entry per CDR3 protein. The sample has more than 150,000 distinct CDR3 sequences; 15% to 20% are singletons. Sequencing was performed on blood, either unsorted or a sorted T cell fraction (not recorded which). The receptors shown here come from a male donor between 5 and 35 years old with ankylosing spondylitis or in good health (not recorded which). Both conserved end residues are part of each CDR3. A D gene is named only where the DNA matches it firmly. Where a row states a size, it is once, few, many or the class of an expanded clone; other rows omit it.

J | V | D | size | CDR3 | DNA
TRBJ2-3 | TRBV18 | TRBD2 | many | CASSLNLREARDTQYF | TGTGCCAGCTCACTCAACTTGCGGGAGGCCAGAGATACGCAGTATTTT
TRBJ2-1 | TRBV10-1 | TRBD2 | many | CASSESTSGISYNEQFF | TGCGCCAGCAGTGAGTCGACTAGCGGGATATCCTACAATGAGCAGTTCTTC
TRBJ2-7 | TRBV5-1 | TRBD2 | many | CASSLESGSFGEQYF | TGCGCCAGCAGCTTAGAGAGCGGGAGCTTTGGGGAGCAGTACTTC
TRBJ2-1 | TRBV29-1 | TRBD2 | few | CSVLPGRGNEQFF | TGCAGCGTTTTGCCAGGGAGGGGCAATGAGCAGTTCTTC
TRBJ2-1 | TRBV12-3/TRBV12-4 | TRBD2 | . | CASRQTGRAYNEQFF | TGTGCCAGCAGACAAACGGGGAGGGCGTATAATGAGCAGTTCTTC
TRBJ2-7 | TRBV18 | . | many | CASSQIEMGEQYF | TGTGCCAGCTCACAGATAGAGATGGGCGAGCAGTACTTC
TRBJ2-1 | TRBV12-5 | TRBD2 | many | CASAISGVYNEQFF | TGTGCTAGTGCGATTAGCGGGGTCTACAATGAGCAGTTCTTC
TRBJ2-1 | TRBV29-1 | TRBD1 | . | CSVADRVGKNEQFF | TGCAGCGTCGCGGACAGGGTTGGAAAGAATGAGCAGTTCTTC
TRBJ2-5 | TRBV12-3/TRBV12-4 | . | many | CASSFSGFVTQYF | TGTGCCAGCAGTTTTTCTGGATTCGTGACCCAGTACTTC
TRBJ2-2 | TRBV15 | . | many | CATRTGRGTGELFF | TGTGCCACTCGGACAGGGAGGGGCACCGGGGAGCTGTTTTTT
TRBJ1-2 | TRBV6-6 | . | . | CASRNTNYGYTF | TGTGCCAGTAGAAATACTAACTATGGCTACACCTTC
TRBJ2-5 | TRBV5-5 | . | many | CASSLYLGKQETQYF | TGTGCCAGCAGCTTGTATCTAGGGAAACAAGAGACCCAGTACTTC
TRBJ2-2 | TRBV5-4 | TRBD2 | . | CASSPGPGGTGELFF | TGTGCCAGCAGCCCAGGGCCCGGGGGGACCGGGGAGCTGTTTTTT
TRBJ2-5 | TRBV5-1 | . | many | CASSDDGTIETQYF | TGCGCCAGCAGCGACGACGGGACGATAGAGACCCAGTACTTC